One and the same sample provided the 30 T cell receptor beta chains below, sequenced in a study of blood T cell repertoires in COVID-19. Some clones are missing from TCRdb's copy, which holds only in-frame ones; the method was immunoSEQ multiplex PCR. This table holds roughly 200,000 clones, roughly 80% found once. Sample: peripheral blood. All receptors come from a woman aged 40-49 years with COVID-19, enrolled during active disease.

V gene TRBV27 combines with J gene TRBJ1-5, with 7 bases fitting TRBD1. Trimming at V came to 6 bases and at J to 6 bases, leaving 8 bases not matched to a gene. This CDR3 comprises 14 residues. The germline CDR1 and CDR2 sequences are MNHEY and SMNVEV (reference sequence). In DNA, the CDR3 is TGTGCCAGCAGGAAGATACAGGGGACTCAGCCCCAGCATTTT. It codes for CASRKIQGTQPQHF.

CDR3 loop: CASSSFLGGASEAFF. The CDR3 nucleotides read TGTGCCAGCAGCTCCTTCCTAGGGGGGGCCTCTGAAGCTTTCTTT. The rearrangement joins TRBV7-2 to TRBJ1-1; D possibly corresponds to TRBD1 (6 bases). CDR1 and CDR2 (germline): SGHTA, FQGNSA. This CDR3 comprises 15 residues. With 4 bases removed from V and 6 bases from J, the gap between germline ends came to 18 bases.

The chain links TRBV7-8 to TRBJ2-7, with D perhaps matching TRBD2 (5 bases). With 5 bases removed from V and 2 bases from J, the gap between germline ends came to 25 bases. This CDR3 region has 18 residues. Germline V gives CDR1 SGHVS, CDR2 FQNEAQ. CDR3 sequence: CASSPSRGFGGRAYEQYF. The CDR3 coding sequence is TGTGCCAGCAGCCCTTCCCGGGGTTTCGGAGGACGGGCCTACGAGCAGTACTTC.

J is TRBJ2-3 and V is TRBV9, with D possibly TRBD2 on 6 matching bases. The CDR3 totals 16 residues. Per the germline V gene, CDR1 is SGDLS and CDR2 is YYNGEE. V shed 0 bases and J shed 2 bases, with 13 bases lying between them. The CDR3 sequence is CASSVDAGMATDTQYF. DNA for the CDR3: TGTGCCAGCAGCGTAGATGCGGGGATGGCCACAGATACGCAGTATTTT.

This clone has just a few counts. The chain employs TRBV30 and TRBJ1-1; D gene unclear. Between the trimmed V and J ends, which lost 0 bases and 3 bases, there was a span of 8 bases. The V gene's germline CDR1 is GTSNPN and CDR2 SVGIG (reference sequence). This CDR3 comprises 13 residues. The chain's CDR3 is CAWSVSGDTEAFF. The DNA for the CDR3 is TGTGCCTGGAGTGTATCGGGTGACACTGAAGCTTTCTTT.

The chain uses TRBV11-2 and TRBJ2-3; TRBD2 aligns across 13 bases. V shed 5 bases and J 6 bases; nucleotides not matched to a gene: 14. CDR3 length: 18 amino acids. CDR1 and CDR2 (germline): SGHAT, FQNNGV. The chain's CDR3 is CASSPRTKTSGGSDTQYF. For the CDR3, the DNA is TGTGCCAGCAGCCCAAGGACTAAGACTAGCGGGGGGTCGGATACGCAGTATTTT.

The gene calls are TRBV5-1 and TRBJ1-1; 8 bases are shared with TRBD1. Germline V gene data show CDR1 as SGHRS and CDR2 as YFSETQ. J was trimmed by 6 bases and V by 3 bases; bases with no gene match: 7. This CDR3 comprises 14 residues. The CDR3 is CASSSADRGPEAFF. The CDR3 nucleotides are TGCGCCAGCAGCTCAGCCGACAGGGGCCCTGAAGCTTTCTTT.

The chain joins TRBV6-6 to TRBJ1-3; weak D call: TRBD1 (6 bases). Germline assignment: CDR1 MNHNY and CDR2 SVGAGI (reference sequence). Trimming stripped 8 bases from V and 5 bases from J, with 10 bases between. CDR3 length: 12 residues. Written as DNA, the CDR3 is TGTGCCAGCGAGGGGGTTCGAAACACCATATATTTT. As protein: CASEGVRNTIYF.

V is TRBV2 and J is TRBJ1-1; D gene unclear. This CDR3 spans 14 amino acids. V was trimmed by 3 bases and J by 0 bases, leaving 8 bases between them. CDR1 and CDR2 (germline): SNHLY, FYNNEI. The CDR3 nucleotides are TGTGCCAGCAGTGATGGAGCTATGAACACTGAAGCTTTCTTT. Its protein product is CASSDGAMNTEAFF.

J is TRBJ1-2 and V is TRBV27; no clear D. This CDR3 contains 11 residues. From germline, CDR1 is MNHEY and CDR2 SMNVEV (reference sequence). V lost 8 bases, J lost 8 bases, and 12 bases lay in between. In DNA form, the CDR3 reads TGTGCCAGCGGCCGGGAAGGAGGCTACACCTTC. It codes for CASGREGGYTF.

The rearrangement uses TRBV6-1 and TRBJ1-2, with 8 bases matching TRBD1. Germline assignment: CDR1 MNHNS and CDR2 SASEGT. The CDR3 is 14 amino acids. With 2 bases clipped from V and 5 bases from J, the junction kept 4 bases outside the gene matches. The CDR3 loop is CASSERTGLYGYTF. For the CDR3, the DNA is TGTGCCAGCAGTGAACGGACAGGGTTGTATGGCTACACCTTC.

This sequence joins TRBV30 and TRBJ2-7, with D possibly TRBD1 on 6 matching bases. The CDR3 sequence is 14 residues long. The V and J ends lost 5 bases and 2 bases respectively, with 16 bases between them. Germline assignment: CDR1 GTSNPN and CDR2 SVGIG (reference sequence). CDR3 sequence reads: CAWGVRGSTYEQYF. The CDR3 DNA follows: TGTGCCTGGGGGGTCAGGGGCTCGACCTACGAGCAGTACTTC. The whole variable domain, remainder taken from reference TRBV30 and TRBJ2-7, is SQTIHQWPATLVQPVGSPLSLECTVEGTSNPNLYWYRQAAGRGLQLLFYSVGIGQISSEVPQNLSASRPQDRQFILSSKKLLLSDSGFYLCAWGVRGSTYEQYFGPGTRLTVT.

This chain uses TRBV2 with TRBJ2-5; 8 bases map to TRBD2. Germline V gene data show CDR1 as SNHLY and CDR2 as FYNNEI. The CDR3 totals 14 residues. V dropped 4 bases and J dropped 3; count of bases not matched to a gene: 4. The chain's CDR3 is CASSGRGGKETQYF. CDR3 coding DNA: TGTGCCAGCAGTGGTCGCGGGGGGAAAGAGACCCAGTACTTC.

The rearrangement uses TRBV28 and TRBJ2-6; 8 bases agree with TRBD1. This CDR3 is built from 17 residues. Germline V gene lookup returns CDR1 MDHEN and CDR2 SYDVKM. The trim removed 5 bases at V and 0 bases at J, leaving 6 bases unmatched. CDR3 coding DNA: TGTGCCAGCAGTAATGGACAGGGCCTCTCTGGGGCCAACGTCCTGACTTTC. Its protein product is CASSNGQGLSGANVLTF. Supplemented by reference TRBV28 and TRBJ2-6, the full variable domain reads DVKVTQSSRYLVKRTGEKVFLECVQDMDHENMFWYRQDPGLGLRLIYFSYDVKMKEKGDIPEGYSVSREKKERFSLILESASTNQTSMYLCASSNGQGLSGANVLTFGAGSRLTVL.

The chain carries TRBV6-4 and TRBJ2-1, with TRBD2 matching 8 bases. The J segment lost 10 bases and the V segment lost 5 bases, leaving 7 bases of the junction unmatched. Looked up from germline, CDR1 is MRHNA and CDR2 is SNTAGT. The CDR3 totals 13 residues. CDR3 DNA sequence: TGTGCCAGCAGTAGCGGGAGATCCGGGGAGCAGTTCTTC. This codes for CASSSGRSGEQFF.

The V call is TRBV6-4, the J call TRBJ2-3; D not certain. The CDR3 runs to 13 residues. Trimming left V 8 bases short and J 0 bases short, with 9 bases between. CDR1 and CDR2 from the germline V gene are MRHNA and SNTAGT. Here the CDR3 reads CASRGTSTDTQYF. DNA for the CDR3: TGTGCCAGCCGCGGTACAAGCACAGATACGCAGTATTTT.

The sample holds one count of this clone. As DNA, the CDR3 is TGTGCCAGCAGCTTGGCCTCTAGCGGGGGGTACAATGAGCAGTTCTTC. As protein: CASSLASSGGYNEQFF. This sequence joins TRBV5-4 and TRBJ2-1, with 11 bases that match TRBD2. Trimming took 0 bases from V and 4 from J; bases not matched to a gene: 3. This CDR3 is built from 16 residues. CDR1 is SGHNT and CDR2 is YYREEE in the germline V gene (reference sequence).

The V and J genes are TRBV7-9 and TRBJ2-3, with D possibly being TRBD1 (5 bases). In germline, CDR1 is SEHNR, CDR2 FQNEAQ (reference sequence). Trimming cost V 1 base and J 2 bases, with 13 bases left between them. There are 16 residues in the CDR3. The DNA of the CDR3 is TGTGCCAGCAGCTTAGGTAAAGGGGTCAACACAGATACGCAGTATTTT. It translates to CASSLGKGVNTDTQYF.

CDR3 in DNA: TGTGCCACCAGTTGGGGGGGAGACGGGGAGCTGTTTTTT. Amino acid sequence: CATSWGGDGELFF. The chain joins TRBV24-1 to TRBJ2-2; 7 bases match TRBD2. Germline lookup yields CDR1 KGHDR and CDR2 SFDVKD. The CDR3 has 13 amino acids. Unmatched junction bases numbered 4, after V lost 6 bases and J lost 7 bases.

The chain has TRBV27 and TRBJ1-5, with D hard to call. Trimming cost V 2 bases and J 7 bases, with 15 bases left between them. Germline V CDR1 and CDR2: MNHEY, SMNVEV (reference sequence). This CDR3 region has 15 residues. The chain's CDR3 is CASSLGSGVNQPQHF. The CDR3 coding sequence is TGTGCCAGCAGTTTAGGTTCCGGGGTAAACCAGCCCCAGCATTTT.

The chain's CDR3 is CASSFSGTSSAQETQYF. In DNA form, the CDR3 reads TGTGCCAGCAGCTTCTCGGGGACTAGCTCCGCACAAGAGACCCAGTACTTC. This chain connects TRBV7-9 to TRBJ2-5; TRBD2 matches 9 bases. The J segment lost 2 bases and the V segment lost 3 bases, leaving 10 bases of the junction unmatched. The germline CDR1 and CDR2 sequences are SEHNR and FQNEAQ (reference sequence). The CDR3 runs 17 residues.

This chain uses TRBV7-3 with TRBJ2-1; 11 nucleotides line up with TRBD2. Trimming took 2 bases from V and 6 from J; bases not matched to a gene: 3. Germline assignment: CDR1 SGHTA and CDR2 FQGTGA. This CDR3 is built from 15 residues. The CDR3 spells CASSLGLAGGNEQFF. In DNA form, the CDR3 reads TGTGCCAGCAGCTTAGGCCTAGCGGGGGGCAATGAGCAGTTCTTC.

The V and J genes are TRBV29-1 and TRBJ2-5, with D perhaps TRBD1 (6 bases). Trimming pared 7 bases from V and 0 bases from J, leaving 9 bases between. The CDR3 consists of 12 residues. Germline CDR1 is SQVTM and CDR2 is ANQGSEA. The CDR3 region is CSADRYQETQYF. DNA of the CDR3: TGCAGCGCCGACAGGTACCAAGAGACCCAGTACTTC.

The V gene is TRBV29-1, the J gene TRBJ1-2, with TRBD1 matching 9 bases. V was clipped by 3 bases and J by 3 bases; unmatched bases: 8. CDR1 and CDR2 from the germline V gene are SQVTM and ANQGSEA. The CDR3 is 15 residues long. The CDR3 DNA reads TGCAGCGTTGATCAAGGGGGACAGGGTGACTATGGCTACACCTTC. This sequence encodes CSVDQGGQGDYGYTF.

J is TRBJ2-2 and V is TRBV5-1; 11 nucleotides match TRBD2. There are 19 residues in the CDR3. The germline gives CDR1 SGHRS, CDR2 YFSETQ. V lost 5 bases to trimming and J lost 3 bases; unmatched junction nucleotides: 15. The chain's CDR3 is CASSFLGLAGGVDTGELFF. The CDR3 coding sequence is TGCGCCAGCAGTTTTCTGGGGCTAGCGGGAGGAGTGGACACCGGGGAGCTGTTTTTT.

The CDR3 DNA reads TGTGCCAGCAAACGGGACAGGGGGCCGGGTACTGAAGCTTTCTTT. Amino acids: CASKRDRGPGTEAFF. The rearrangement uses TRBV2 and TRBJ1-1, with 12 bases identical to TRBD1. The junction had 8 bases not matched to a gene; V was cut back by 7 bases and J by 5 bases. Germline loops: CDR1 SNHLY, CDR2 FYNNEI. The CDR3 loop spans 15 amino acids.

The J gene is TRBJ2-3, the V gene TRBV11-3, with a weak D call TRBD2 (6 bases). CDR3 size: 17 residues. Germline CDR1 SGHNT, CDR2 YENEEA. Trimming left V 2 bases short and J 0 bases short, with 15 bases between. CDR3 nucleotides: TGTGCCAGCAGCTTAAGAGCCGGCGGGGCAAGCACAGATACGCAGTATTTT. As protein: CASSLRAGGASTDTQYF.

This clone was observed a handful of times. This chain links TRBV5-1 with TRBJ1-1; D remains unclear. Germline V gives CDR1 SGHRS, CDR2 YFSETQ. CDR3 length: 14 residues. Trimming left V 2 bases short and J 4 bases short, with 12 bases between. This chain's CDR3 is CASSFGEVGTEAFF. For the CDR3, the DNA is TGCGCCAGCAGCTTCGGTGAGGTGGGCACTGAAGCTTTCTTT.

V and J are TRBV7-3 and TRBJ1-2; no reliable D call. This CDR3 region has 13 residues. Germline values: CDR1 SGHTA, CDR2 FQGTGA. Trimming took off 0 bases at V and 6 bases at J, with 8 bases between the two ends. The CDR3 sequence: CASSLTKGDGYTF. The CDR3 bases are TGTGCCAGCAGCTTAACGAAAGGAGATGGCTACACCTTC. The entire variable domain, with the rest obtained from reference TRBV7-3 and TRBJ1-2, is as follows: GAGVSQTPSNKVTEKGKYVELRCDPISGHTALYWYRQSLGQGPEFLIYFQGTGAADDSGLPNDRFFAVRPEGSVSTLKIQRTERGDSAVYLCASSLTKGDGYTFGSGTRLTVV.

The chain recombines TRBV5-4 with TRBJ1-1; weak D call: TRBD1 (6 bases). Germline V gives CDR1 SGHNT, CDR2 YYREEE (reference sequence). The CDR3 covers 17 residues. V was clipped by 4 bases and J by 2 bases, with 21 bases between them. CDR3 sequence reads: CASSATVPRGSNTEAFF. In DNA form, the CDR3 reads TGTGCCAGCAGCGCCACGGTACCCAGGGGAAGCAACACTGAAGCTTTCTTT. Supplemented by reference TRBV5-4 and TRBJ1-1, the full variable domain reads ETGVTQSPTHLIKTRGQQVTLRCSSQSGHNTVSWYQQALGQGPQFIFQYYREEENGRGNFPPRFSGLQFPNYSSELNVNALELDDSALYLCASSATVPRGSNTEAFFGQGTRLTVV.